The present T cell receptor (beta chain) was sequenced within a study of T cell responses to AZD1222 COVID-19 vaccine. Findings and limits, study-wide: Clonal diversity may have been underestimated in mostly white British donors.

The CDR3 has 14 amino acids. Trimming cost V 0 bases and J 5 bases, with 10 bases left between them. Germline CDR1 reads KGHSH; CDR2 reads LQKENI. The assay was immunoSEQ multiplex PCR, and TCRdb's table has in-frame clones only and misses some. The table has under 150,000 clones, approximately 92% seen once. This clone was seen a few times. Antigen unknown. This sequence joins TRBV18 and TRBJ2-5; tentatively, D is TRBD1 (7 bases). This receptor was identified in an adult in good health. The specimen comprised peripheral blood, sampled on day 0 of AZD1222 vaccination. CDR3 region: CASSPPTGRETQYF. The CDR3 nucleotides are TGTGCCAGCTCACCACCGACAGGGAGGGAGACCCAGTACTTC.